The clone carrying this T cell receptor (beta chain) was seen a handful of times. The data derive from a study of human T cells and chemical hapten exposure. TCRdb re-called the RACE reads with MiXCR, one entry per CDR3 protein. The data contain some 79,000 distinct CDR3 sequences, roughly 7.1% of them singletons. Time point reported: patch test 1, 2 weeks after DPC sensitization. Treatment described: therapeutic diphenylcyclopropenone sensitization with weekly scalp DPC. V lost 0 bases and J 0 bases, leaving 15 bases between the germline ends. CDR1 and CDR2 (germline): DFQATT, SNEGSKA (reference sequence). The CDR3 covers 17 residues.

The chain couples TRBV20-1 to TRBJ1-3; maybe TRBD1 (5 bases). The sample here was whole blood, taken in connection with sensitization to the hapten diphenylcyclopropenone (DPC). The sequence derives from a woman aged 25 to 39 with alopecia areata. Some clones in this sample may be carry-over from other donors' samples. CDR3 in DNA: TGCAGTGCTAGAGATTGGAGTCGTGGGACCTCTGGAAACACCATATATTTT. Translation gives CSARDWSRGTSGNTIYF.